The 3 T cell receptor beta chains presented below share a single source sample, sequenced in a study of blood T cell repertoires in COVID-19. The repertoire was sequenced with immunoSEQ multiplex PCR; TCRdb's copy has only in-frame clones and lacks some. The repertoire holds about 480,000 clones, with 75% to 90% as singletons. Specimen: peripheral blood. These receptor sequences come from a man younger than 30 with COVID-19, enrolled during active disease.

The chain joins TRBV19 to TRBJ1-2; a weak D match, TRBD1 (6 bases). CDR1 LNHDA and CDR2 SQIVND come from the germline V gene (reference sequence). This CDR3 spans 18 amino acids. V dropped 2 bases and J dropped 6 bases, with 25 bases sitting between them. The CDR3 is CASSIHPDRAGVKDGYTF. The CDR3 nucleotides are TGTGCCAGTAGTATACACCCAGATCGGGCAGGGGTTAAGGATGGCTACACCTTC.

The V and J genes are TRBV3-1 (or the pseudogene TRBV3-2) and TRBJ2-1, with TRBD2 identical over 8 bases. With 6 bases clipped from V and 1 base from J, the junction kept 2 bases outside the gene matches. The length of the CDR3 is 14 residues. Germline lookup yields CDR1 LGHDT and CDR2 YNNKEL (reference sequence). CDR3 coding DNA: TGTGCCAGCAGGGAGCGGGAGTCCTACAATGAGCAGTTCTTC. This gives the protein CASRERESYNEQFF.

This clone was picked up a small number of times. V usage is TRBV7-2 and J usage is TRBJ2-2; 9 positions agree with TRBD2. The germline V gene encodes CDR1 SGHTA and CDR2 FQGNSA. The length of the CDR3 is 14 residues. J was trimmed by 7 bases and V by 4 bases; bases with no gene match: 4. The CDR3 region has the DNA TGTGCCAGCAGCTCGGGACTAGCAGTCGGGGAGCTGTTTTTT. Its translation is CASSSGLAVGELFF. The full variable domain, in which reference TRBV7-2 and TRBJ2-2 provide the parts outside the CDR3, is GAGVSQSPSNKVTEKGKDVELRCDPISGHTALYWYRQSLGQGLEFLIYFQGNSAPDKSGLPSDRFSAERTGGSVSTLTIQRTQQEDSAVYLCASSSGLAVGELFFGEGSRLTVL.